This T cell receptor (beta chain) was recovered during a study of regulatory T cells in long-lasting Graves disease. Time point indicated: persistent/refractory GD, antithyroid drugs over 5 years with positive TRAb. After RNA was extracted from PBMCs, the TCR library was made from it. This clonotype showed up just a few times. Its cognate antigen is unknown. Construction of the TCR beta libraries employed iRepertoire HTBI primers in conjunction with Arm-PCR of CDR3 regions. TCRdb fed the multiplex PCR reads into MiXCR, producing one record per CDR3 protein. Of roughly 400,000 distinct CDR3 sequences detected, 20% appear once; the ten largest clones hold about a fifth. The study, taken as a whole, reports: It was peripheral blood alone, not thyroid tissue, that was studied.

The CDR3 spans 11 residues. CDR1 is MNHNS and CDR2 is SASEGT in the germline V gene. Trimming removed 4 bases from V and 11 bases from J, with 11 bases in between. This TCR was recovered from a female donor with Graves disease. Sequencing was performed on peripheral blood mononuclear cells (PBMCs), taken when the disease was refractory, from a patient treated with antithyroid drugs. The chain recombines TRBV6-1 with TRBJ1-1; D remains ambiguous. The CDR3 reads CASSVDPPAFF. The CDR3 DNA reads TGTGCCAGCAGTGTCGACCCGCCGGCTTTCTTT.